The rows below give T cell receptor beta chains drawn from one sample of a study of blood T cell repertoires in COVID-19. Profiling relied on immunoSEQ multiplex PCR, and the TCRdb table lists in-frame clones only, not all of them. The data show 95,000 or so clones, more than 80% seen once. The sample was peripheral blood. The receptors stem from a human donor in a cohort sampled during active COVID-19. CDR3s include the opening cysteine and the closing phenylalanine or tryptophan. D genes are given only for firm matches.

D gene,J gene,V gene,CDR3 DNA,CDR3 protein
-,TRBJ2-3,TRBV28,TGTGCCAGCGTTTCAGTCGCAGATACGCAGTATTTT,CASVSVADTQYF
-,TRBJ1-5,TRBV2,TGTGCCAGCGGTTACTCGGGTATCAATCAGCCCCAGCATTTT,CASGYSGINQPQHF
TRBD1,TRBJ1-2,TRBV20-1,TGCAGTGCTAATGAAGATGGACAGGCCTATGGCTACACCTTC,CSANEDGQAYGYTF
TRBD2,TRBJ2-7,TRBV27,TGTGCGACCTCCCGCGCGGGAGACGGCTACGAGCAGTACTTC,CATSRAGDGYEQYF
-,TRBJ2-3,TRBV6-5,TGTGCCAGCAATCGGGAGTGGAACACAGATACGCAGTATTTT,CASNREWNTDTQYF
-,TRBJ2-7,TRBV12-3/TRBV12-4,TGTGCCAGCGGAGGGAGCTCCTACGAGCAGTACTTC,CASGGSSYEQYF
-,TRBJ2-2,TRBV9,TGTGCCAGCAGCGCCCCCGGCATAGCGGACGGGGAGCTGTTTTTT,CASSAPGIADGELFF
TRBD1,TRBJ2-7,TRBV4-1,TGCGCCAGCAGCCAAGTACGCCCCACAGGGGCCTCCTACGAGCAGTACTTC,CASSQVRPTGASYEQYF
TRBD2,TRBJ2-1,TRBV7-2,TGTGCCAGCAGCTTACACGGTAGCGGGGGGTTCGATGAGCAGTTCTTC,CASSLHGSGGFDEQFF
TRBD2,TRBJ2-1,TRBV19,TGTGCCAGTAAAGGACTAGCTGATTACAATGAGCAGTTCTTC,CASKGLADYNEQFF
TRBD1,TRBJ2-7,TRBV6-6,TGTGCCAGCAGTTACCCACTGCAGGGGGCGTCGGATGAGCAGTACTTC,CASSYPLQGASDEQYF
-,TRBJ2-2,TRBV28,TGTGCCGTTCAGGGGTCCCTCCTTCTCACCGGGGAGCTGTTTTTT,CAVQGSLLLTGELFF
-,TRBJ1-4,TRBV7-9,TGTGCCAGCAGCTTACCCGCAACTAATGAAAAACTGTTTTTT,CASSLPATNEKLFF
TRBD1,TRBJ1-6,TRBV27,TGTGCCAGCAGCCCCGACAGGGTATCCTATAATTCACCCCTCCACTTT,CASSPDRVSYNSPLHF